The TCR beta chain under discussion was sequenced for a study of blood T cell repertoires in COVID-19. Profiling relied on immunoSEQ multiplex PCR, and the TCRdb table lists in-frame clones only, not all of them. The data show more than 400,000 clones, approximately 85% seen once. Sequencing was performed on peripheral blood. The sequence came from a human donor in a cohort sampled during active COVID-19.

CDR3 nucleotide sequence: TGCGCCAGCAGCCCATATAGTAGCGGGAGCCCAGCGACAGATACGCAGTATTTT. Translation: CASSPYSSGSPATDTQYF. V usage is TRBV5-1 and J usage is TRBJ2-3; 9 positions agree with TRBD2. CDR1 and CDR2 from the germline V gene are SGHRS and YFSETQ. Losses at the gene ends were 4 bases for V and 3 bases for J; bases not matched to a gene: 15. The CDR3 is 18 amino acids. The whole variable domain, filled in from reference TRBV5-1 and TRBJ2-3, reads KAGVTQTPRYLIKTRGQQVTLSCSPISGHRSVSWYQQTPGQGLQFLFEYFSETQRNKGNFPGRFSGRQFSNSRSEMNVSTLELGDSALYLCASSPYSSGSPATDTQYFGPGTRLTVL.